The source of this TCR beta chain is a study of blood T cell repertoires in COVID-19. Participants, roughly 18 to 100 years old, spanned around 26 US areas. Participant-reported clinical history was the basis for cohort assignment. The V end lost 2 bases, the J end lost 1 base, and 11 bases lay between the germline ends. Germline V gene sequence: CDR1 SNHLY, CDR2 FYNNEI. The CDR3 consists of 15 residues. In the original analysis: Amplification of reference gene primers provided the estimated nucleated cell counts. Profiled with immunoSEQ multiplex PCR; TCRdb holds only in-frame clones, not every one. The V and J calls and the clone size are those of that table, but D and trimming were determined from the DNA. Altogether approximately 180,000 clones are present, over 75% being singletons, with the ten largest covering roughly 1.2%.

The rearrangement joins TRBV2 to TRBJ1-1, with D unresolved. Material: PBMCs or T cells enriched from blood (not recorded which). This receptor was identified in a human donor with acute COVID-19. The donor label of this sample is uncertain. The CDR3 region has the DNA TGTGCCAGCAGTGAAAAAACGGCAGGGAACACTGAAGCTTTCTTT. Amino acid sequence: CASSEKTAGNTEAFF.